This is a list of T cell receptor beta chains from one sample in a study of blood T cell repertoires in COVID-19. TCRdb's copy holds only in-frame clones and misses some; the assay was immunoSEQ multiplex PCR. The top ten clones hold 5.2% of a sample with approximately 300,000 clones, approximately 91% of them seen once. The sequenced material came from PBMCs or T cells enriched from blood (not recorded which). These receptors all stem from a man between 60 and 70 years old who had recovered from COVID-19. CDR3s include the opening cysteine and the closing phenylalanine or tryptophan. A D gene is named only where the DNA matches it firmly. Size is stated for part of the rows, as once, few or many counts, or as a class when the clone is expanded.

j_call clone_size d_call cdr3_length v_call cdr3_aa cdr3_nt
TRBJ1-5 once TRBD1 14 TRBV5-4 CASSSGGHNQPQHF TGTGCCAGCAGCTCAGGGGGCCACAATCAGCCCCAGCATTTT
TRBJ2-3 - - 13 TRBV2 CASSDEATDTQYF TGTGCCAGCAGTGATGAGGCGACAGATACGCAGTATTTT
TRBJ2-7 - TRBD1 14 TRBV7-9 CASRSGTGTGEQYF TGTGCCAGCAGGTCCGGGACAGGGACCGGGGAGCAGTACTTC
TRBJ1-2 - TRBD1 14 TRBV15 CATSREDRGHGYTF TGTGCCACCAGCAGAGAGGACAGGGGGCACGGCTACACCTTC
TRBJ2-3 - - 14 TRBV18 CASSRLERTDTQYF TGTGCCAGCTCAAGACTAGAGCGCACAGATACGCAGTATTTT
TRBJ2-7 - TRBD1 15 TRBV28 CASSSMGQGTYEQYF TGTGCCAGCAGTTCCATGGGACAGGGGACCTACGAGCAGTACTTC
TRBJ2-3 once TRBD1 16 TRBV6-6 CASSKKGTAYTDTQYF TGTGCCAGCAGTAAAAAAGGGACAGCTTACACAGATACGCAGTATTTT
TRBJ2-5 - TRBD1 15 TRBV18 CASSPRTGGEETQYF TGTGCCAGCTCACCTCGGACAGGGGGCGAGGAGACCCAGTACTTC
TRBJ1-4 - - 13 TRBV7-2 CASSKTRNEKLFF TGTGCCAGCAGCAAGACACGGAATGAAAAACTGTTTTTT
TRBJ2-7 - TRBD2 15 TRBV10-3 CAIRGGSANSYEQYF TGTGCCATCAGGGGAGGGAGCGCGAACTCCTACGAGCAGTACTTC
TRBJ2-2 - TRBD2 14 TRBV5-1 CASSGTSGTGELFF TGCGCCAGCAGCGGGACTAGCGGCACCGGGGAGCTGTTTTTT